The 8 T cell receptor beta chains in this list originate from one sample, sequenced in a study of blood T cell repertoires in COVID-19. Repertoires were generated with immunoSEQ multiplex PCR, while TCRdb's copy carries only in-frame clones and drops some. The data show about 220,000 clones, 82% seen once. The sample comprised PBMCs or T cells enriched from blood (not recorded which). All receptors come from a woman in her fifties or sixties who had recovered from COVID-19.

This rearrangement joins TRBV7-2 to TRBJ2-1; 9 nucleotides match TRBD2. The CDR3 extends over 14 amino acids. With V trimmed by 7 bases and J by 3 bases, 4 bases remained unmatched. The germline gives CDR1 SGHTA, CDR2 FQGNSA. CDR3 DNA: TGTGCCAGCATCCATAGCGGGAGCTACAATGAGCAGTTCTTC. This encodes CASIHSGSYNEQFF.

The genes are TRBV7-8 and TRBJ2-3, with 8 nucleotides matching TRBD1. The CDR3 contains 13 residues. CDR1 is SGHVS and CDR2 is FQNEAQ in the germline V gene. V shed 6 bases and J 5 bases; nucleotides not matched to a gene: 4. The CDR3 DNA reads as TGTGCCAGCAGTCGACAGGGGAGAGATACGCAGTATTTT. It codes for CASSRQGRDTQYF.

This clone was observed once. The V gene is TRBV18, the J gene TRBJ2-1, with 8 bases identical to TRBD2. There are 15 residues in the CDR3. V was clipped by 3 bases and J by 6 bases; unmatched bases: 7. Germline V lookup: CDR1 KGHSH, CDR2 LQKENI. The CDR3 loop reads CASSPPSGSRNEQFF. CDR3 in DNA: TGTGCCAGCTCACCCCCTAGCGGGTCTCGCAATGAGCAGTTCTTC. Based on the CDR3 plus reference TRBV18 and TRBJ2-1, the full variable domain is NAGVMQNPRHLVRRRGQEARLRCSPMKGHSHVYWYRQLPEEGLKFMVYLQKENIIDESGMPKERFSAEFPKEGPSILRIQQVVRGDSAAYFCASSPPSGSRNEQFFGPGTRLTVL.

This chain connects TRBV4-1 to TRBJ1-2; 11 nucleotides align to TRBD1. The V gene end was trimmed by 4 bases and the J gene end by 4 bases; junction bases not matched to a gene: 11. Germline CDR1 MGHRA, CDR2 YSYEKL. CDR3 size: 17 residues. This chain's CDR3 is CASSRIRTGGVFYGYTF. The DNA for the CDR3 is TGCGCCAGCAGCCGGATTAGGACAGGGGGCGTTTTCTATGGCTACACCTTC.

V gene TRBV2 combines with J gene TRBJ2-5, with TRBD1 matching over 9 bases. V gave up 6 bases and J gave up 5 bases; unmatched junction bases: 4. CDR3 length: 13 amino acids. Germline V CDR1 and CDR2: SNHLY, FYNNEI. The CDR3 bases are TGTGCCAGCAGACGTGGACAGGGGGAGACCCAGTACTTC. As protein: CASRRGQGETQYF. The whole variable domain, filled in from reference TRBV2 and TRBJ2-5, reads EPEVTQTPSHQVTQMGQEVILRCVPISNHLYFYWYRQILGQKVEFLVSFYNNEISEKSEIFDDQFSVERPDGSNFTLKIRSTKLEDSAMYFCASRRGQGETQYFGPGTRLLVL.

CDR3 protein: CASKTAGGKPDTQYF. The CDR3 nucleotides read TGTGCCAGCAAAACGGCGGGGGGGAAACCAGATACGCAGTATTTT. V gene TRBV3-1 (or the pseudogene TRBV3-2) combines with J gene TRBJ2-3, with TRBD2 matching over 9 bases. CDR3 length: 15 amino acids. V shed 7 bases, J shed 4 bases, and the junction held 9 bases outside the gene matches. CDR1 is LGHDT and CDR2 is YNNKEL in the germline V gene (reference sequence).

CDR3 sequence: CASSFSGTGNQPQHF. Written as DNA, the CDR3 is TGTGCCAGCAGTTTTTCCGGGACAGGGAATCAGCCCCAGCATTTT. The V call is TRBV27, the J call TRBJ1-5, with 9 positions matching TRBD1. V shed 3 bases, J shed 4 bases, and the junction held 4 bases outside the gene matches. Germline-derived CDR1 and CDR2 are MNHEY and SMNVEV (reference sequence). This CDR3 is 15 amino acids long.

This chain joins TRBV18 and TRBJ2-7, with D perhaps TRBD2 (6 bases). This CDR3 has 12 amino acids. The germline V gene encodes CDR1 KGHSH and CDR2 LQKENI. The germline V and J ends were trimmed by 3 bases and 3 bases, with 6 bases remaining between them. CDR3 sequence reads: CASSPRDYEQYF. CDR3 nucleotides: TGTGCCAGCTCACCGCGGGACTACGAGCAGTACTTC.